This T cell receptor (beta chain) was captured by sequencing in a study of T cell repertoires in cytomegalovirus infection. Study-level information: CMV epitopes used comprised recently identified HLA-C-restricted ones and well-studied HLA-B-restricted ones. CMV infection plus the matching HLA type was flagged by public TCR beta signatures.

Each CDR3 protein gets one entry after TCRdb re-called the reads with MiXCR. The sample lists approximately 730,000 distinct CDR3 sequences, around 31% occurring once. Study observations and caveats: HLA-C-restricted, CMV-specific TCR beta clonotypes were dominant ex vivo.

With 9 bases removed from V and 5 bases from J, the gap between germline ends came to 16 bases. This CDR3 spans 14 amino acids. Germline V lookup: CDR1 LNHDA, CDR2 SQIVND (reference sequence). This clonotype was seen once. Its antigen is as yet unknown. The material sequenced was cultured PBMCs, taken from culture after CMV antigen stimulation. V and J are TRBV19 and TRBJ1-4; D not certain. The TCR originated in a human donor in good health (CMV status not recorded). Some clones in this sample may be carry-over from other donors' samples. The CDR3 coding sequence is TGTGCCAGCGCCTCCGGAGGATTAAATGAAAAACTGTTTTTT. Amino acids: CASASGGLNEKLFF. Full variable domain (rest looked up from reference TRBV19 and TRBJ1-4): DGGITQSPKYLFRKEGQNVTLSCEQNLNHDAMYWYRQDPGQGLRLIYYSQIVNDFQKGDIAEGYSVSREKKESFPLTVTSAQKNPTAFYLCASASGGLNEKLFFGSGTQLSVL.